This T cell receptor beta chain was recorded in a study of CD8 T cells in Susac syndrome. Study in general: Clinically active disease was present in 5 or 6 of the sequenced Susac syndrome patients. Roughly eight of these patients were in remission. When blood was collected, patients with Susac syndrome were therapy-naive, were taking corticosteroids, or were receiving intravenous immunoglobulin alone.

Trimming shortened V by 6 bases and J by 6 bases, and 7 bases separated the two germline ends. Germline-derived CDR1 and CDR2 are PRHDT and FYEKMQ (reference sequence). The CDR3 contains 11 residues. Findings and limits, study-wide: In total CD8+ repertoires, roughly 17 Susac-specific public clones were found, and five or six in CD8+ TEMRA repertoires.

The CD8+ and CD4+ T cells were negatively isolated, with the TEMRA cells enriched by FACS. RNA in amounts of about 0.45 to 1 ug was reverse transcribed with random hexamers. In TCRdb, the immunoSEQ multiplex PCR reads were re-called with MiXCR into one record per CDR3 protein. Found here are about 190,000 distinct CDR3 sequences, over 90% of them singletons; the top ten hold around 0.16%. Remarks on this clonotype: Its antigen is not known.

The TCR was taken from a human donor with Susac syndrome. Material: CD8+ T cells from PBMCs. The rearrangement joins TRBV13 to TRBJ2-3, with D unclear. The CDR3: CASSLRDTQYF. The CDR3 DNA follows: TGTGCCAGCAGTTTAAGGGATACGCAGTATTTT.